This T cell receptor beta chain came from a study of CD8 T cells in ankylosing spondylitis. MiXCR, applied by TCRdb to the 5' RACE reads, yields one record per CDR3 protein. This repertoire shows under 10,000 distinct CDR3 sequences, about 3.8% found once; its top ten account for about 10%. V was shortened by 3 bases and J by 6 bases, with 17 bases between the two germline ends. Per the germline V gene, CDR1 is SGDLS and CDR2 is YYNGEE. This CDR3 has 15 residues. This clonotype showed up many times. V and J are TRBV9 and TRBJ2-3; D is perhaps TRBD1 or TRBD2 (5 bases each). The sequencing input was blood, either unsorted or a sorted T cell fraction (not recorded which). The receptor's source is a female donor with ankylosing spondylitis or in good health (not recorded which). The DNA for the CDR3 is TGTGCCAGCAGCGACCGGTTGGGGACGCGGGATACGCAGTATTTT. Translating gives CASSDRLGTRDTQYF.